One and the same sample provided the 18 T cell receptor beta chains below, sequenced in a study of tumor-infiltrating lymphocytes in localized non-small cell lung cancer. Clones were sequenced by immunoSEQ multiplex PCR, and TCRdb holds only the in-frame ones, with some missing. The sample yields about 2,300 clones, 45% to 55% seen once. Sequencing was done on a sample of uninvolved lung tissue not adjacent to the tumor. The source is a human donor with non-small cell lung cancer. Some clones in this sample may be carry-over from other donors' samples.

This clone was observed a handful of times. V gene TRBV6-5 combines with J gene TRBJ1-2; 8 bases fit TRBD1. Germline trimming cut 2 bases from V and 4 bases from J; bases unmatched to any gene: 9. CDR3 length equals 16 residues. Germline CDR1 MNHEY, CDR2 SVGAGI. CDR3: CASSYVVPGTGYGYTF. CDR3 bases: TGTGCCAGCAGTTACGTGGTGCCCGGGACAGGCTATGGCTACACCTTC.

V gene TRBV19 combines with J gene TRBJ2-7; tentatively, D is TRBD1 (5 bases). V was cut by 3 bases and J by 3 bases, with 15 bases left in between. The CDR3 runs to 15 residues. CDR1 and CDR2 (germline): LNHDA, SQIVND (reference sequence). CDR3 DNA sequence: TGTGCCAGTAGTATTGGGGCTAGTTCACTCTACGAGCAGTACTTC. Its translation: CASSIGASSLYEQYF.

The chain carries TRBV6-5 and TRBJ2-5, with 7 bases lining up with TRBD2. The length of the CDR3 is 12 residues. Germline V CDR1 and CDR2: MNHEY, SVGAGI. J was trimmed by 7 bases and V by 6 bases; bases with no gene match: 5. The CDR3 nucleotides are TGTGCCAGCAGGGTCGGGGAGGGGACCCAGTACTTC. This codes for CASRVGEGTQYF.

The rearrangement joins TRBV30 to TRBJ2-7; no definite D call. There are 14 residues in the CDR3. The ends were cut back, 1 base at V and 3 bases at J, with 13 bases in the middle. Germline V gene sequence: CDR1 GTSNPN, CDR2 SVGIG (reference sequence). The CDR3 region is CAWSDVAVRYEQYV. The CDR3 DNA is TGTGCCTGGAGTGATGTGGCAGTTCGCTACGAGCAGTACGTC.

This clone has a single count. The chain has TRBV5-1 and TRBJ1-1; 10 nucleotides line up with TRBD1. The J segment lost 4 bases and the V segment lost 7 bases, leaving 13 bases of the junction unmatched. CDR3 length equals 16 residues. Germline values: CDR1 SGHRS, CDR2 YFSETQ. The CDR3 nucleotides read TGCGCCAGCCGGGTAGGACAGGGGGAAGGCGGCACTGAAGCTTTCTTT. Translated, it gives CASRVGQGEGGTEAFF. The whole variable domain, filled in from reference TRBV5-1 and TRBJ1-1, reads KAGVTQTPRYLIKTRGQQVTLSCSPISGHRSVSWYQQTPGQGLQFLFEYFSETQRNKGNFPGRFSGRQFSNSRSEMNVSTLELGDSALYLCASRVGQGEGGTEAFFGQGTRLTVV.

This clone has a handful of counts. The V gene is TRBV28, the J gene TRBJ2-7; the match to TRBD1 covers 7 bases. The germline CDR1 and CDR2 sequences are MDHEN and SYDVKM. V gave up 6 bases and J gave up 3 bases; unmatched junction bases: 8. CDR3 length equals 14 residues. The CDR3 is CASRPLTGIYEQYF. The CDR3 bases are TGTGCCAGCAGACCTCTGACAGGGATCTACGAGCAGTACTTC.

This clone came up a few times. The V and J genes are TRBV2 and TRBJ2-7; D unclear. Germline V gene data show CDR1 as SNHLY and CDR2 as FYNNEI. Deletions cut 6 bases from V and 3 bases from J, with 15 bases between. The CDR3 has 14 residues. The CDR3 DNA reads TGTGCCAGCAGCGAGACTGGGATGAACTACGAGCAGTACTTC. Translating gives CASSETGMNYEQYF.

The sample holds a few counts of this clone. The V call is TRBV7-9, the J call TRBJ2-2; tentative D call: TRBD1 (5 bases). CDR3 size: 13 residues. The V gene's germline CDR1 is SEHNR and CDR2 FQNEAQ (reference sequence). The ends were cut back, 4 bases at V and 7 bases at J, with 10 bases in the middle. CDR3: CASSSGYDGELFF. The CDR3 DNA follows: TGTGCCAGCAGCTCAGGGTATGACGGGGAGCTGTTTTTT.

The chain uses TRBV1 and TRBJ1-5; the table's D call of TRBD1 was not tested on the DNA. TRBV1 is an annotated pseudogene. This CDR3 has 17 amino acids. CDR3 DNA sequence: TGCACCAGCAGCCATACCCGGGGACAGGGCACCAATCAGCCCCAGCATTTT. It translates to CTSSHTRGQGTNQPQHF.

The CDR3 DNA is TGTGCCAGCAGTTACTCGGAAGGGACCTACTACGAGCAGTACGTC. Encoded protein: CASSYSEGTYYEQYV. The V gene is TRBV6-5, the J gene TRBJ2-7; D may match TRBD1 or TRBD2 (5 bases each). Trimming took off 0 bases at V and 3 bases at J, with 12 bases between the two ends. The germline V gene has CDR1 MNHEY and CDR2 SVGAGI. This CDR3 is built from 15 residues.

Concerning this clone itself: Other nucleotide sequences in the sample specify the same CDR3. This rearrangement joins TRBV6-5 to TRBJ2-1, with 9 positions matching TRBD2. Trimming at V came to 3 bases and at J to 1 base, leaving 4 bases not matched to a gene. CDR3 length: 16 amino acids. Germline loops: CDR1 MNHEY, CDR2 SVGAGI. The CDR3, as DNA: TGTGCCAGCAGTTATAGTGGACTAGCGTCCTACAATGAGCAGTTCTTC. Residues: CASSYSGLASYNEQFF.

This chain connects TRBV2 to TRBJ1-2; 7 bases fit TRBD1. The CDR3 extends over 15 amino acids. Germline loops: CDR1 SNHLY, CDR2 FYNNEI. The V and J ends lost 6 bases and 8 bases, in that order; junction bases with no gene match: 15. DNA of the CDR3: TGTGCCAGCAGGGCCGTGGGTAGGGGGCATGGAGGCTACACCTTC. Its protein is CASRAVGRGHGGYTF.

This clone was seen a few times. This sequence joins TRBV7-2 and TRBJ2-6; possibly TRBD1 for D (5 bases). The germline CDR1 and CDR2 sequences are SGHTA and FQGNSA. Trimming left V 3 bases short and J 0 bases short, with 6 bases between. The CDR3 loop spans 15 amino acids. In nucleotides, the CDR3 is TGTGCCAGCAGCTTTCAGGGCTCTGGGGCCAACGTCCTGACTTTC. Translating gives CASSFQGSGANVLTF.

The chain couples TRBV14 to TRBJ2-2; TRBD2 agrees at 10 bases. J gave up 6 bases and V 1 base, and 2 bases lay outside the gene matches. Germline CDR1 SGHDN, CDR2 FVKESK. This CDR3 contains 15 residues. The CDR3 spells CASSQAAGGPGELFF. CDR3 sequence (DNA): TGTGCCAGCAGCCAAGCAGCGGGAGGGCCCGGGGAGCTGTTTTTT.

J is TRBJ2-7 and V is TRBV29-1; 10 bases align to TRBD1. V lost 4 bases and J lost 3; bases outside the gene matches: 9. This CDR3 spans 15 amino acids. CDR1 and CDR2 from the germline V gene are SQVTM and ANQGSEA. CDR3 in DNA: TGCAGCGTTGGAGGCTTGGGGACAGGGGTCTACGAGCAGTACTTC. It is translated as CSVGGLGTGVYEQYF.

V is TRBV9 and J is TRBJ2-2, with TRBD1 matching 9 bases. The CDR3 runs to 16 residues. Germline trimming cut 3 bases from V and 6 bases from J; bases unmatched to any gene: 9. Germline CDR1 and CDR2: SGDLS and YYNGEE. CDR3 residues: CASSAWGQGAPGELFF. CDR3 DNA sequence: TGTGCCAGCAGCGCTTGGGGACAGGGCGCACCCGGGGAGCTGTTTTTT.

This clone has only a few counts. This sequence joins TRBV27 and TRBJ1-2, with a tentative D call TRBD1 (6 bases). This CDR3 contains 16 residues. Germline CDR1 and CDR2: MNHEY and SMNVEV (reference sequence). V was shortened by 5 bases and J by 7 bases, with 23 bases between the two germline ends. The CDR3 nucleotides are TGTGCCAGCAGTCCTCGGGGAGGGGGTACGGGTGTTGGCTACACCTTC. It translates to CASSPRGGGTGVGYTF.

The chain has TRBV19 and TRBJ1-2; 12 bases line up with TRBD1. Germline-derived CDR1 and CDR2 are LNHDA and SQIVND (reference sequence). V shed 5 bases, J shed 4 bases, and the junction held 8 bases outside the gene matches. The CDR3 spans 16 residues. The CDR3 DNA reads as TGTGCCAGTAGTTCCGGCGGGACAGGGGGCCTCTATGGCTACACCTTC. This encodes CASSSGGTGGLYGYTF. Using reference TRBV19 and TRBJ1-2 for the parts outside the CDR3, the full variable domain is DGGITQSPKYLFRKEGQNVTLSCEQNLNHDAMYWYRQDPGQGLRLIYYSQIVNDFQKGDIAEGYSVSREKKESFPLTVTSAQKNPTAFYLCASSSGGTGGLYGYTFGSGTRLTVV.